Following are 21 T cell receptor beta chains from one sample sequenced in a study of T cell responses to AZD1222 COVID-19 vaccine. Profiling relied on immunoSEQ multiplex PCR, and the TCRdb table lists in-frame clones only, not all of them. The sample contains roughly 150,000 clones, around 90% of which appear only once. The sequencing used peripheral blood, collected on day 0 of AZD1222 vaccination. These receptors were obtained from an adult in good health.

The CDR3 here is CASSLARLAANEQFF. The CDR3 nucleotides read TGTGCCAGCAGCTTAGCTAGACTAGCTGCGAATGAGCAGTTCTTC. This sequence joins TRBV7-2 and TRBJ2-1, with 7 bases aligning to TRBD2. The CDR3 contains 15 residues. V gave up 0 bases and J gave up 7 bases; unmatched junction bases: 6. The germline CDR1 and CDR2 sequences are SGHTA and FQGNSA.

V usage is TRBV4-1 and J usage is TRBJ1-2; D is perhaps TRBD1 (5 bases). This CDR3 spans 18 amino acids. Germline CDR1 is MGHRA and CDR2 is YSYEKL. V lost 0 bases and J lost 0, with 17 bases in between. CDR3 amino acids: CASSQERGRKGPNYGYTF. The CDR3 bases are TGCGCCAGCAGCCAAGAAAGGGGCCGGAAGGGGCCTAACTATGGCTACACCTTC.

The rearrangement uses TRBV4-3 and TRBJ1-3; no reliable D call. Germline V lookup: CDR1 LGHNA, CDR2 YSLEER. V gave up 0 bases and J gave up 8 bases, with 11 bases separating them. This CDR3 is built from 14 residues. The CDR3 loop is CASSQEIREDTIYF. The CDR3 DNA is TGCGCCAGCAGCCAAGAAATAAGGGAAGACACCATATATTTT.

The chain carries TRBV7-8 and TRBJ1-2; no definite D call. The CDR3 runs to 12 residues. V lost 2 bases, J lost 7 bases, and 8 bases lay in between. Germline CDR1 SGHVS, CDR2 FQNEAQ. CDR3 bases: TGTGCCAGCAGCTTACAGGTCCGTGGCTACACCTTC. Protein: CASSLQVRGYTF.

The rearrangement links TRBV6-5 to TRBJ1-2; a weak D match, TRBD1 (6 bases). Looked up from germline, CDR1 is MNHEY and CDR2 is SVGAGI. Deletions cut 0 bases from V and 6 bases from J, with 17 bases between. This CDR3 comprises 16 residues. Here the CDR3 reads CASSYSMTDREDGYTF. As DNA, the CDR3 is TGTGCCAGCAGTTACTCGATGACGGACAGAGAGGATGGCTACACCTTC.

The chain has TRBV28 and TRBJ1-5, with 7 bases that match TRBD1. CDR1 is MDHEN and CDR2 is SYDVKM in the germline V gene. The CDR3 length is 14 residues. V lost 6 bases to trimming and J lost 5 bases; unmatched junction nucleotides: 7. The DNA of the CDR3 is TGTGCCAGCAGGGGGACAGAAAGCCATCAGCCCCAGCATTTT. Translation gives CASRGTESHQPQHF.

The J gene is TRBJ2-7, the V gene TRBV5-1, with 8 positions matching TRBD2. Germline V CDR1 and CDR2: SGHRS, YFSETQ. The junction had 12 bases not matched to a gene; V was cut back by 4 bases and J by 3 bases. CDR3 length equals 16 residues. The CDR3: CASSPKVAGTLYEQYF. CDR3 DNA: TGCGCCAGCAGCCCCAAGGTAGCGGGAACGCTCTACGAGCAGTACTTC.

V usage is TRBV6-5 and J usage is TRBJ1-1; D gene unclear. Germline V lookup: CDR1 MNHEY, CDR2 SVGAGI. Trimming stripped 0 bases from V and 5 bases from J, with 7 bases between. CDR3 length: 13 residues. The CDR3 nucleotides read TGTGCCAGCAGTTACTCGTTAAAAACTGAAGCTTTCTTT. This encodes CASSYSLKTEAFF.

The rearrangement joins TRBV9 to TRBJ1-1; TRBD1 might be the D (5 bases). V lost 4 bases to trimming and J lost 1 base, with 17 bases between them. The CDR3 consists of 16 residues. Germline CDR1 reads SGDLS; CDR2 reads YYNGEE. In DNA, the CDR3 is TGTGCCAGCAGCTCCAGGGATATTTTTAAGAACACTGAAGCTTTCTTT. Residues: CASSSRDIFKNTEAFF.

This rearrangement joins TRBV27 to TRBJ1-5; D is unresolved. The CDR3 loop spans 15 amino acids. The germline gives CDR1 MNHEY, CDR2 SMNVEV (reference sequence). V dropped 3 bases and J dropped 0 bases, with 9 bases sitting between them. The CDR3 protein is CASSLPSHSNQPQHF. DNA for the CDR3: TGTGCCAGCAGTTTGCCCAGTCATAGCAATCAGCCCCAGCATTTT.

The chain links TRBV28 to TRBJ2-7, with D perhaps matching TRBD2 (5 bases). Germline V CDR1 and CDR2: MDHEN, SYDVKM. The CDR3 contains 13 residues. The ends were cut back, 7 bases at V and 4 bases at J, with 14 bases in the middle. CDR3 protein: CASTSGSYYEQYF. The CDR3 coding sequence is TGTGCCAGCACATCGGGGAGTTATTACGAGCAGTACTTC. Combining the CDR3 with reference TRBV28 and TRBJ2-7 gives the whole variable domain DVKVTQSSRYLVKRTGEKVFLECVQDMDHENMFWYRQDPGLGLRLIYFSYDVKMKEKGDIPEGYSVSREKKERFSLILESASTNQTSMYLCASTSGSYYEQYFGPGTRLTVT.

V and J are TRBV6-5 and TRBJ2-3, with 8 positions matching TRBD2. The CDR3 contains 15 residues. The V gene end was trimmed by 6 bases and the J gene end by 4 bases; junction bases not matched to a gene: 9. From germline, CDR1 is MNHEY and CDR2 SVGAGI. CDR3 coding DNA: TGTGCCAGCAGCAAACGGGGCGGGAGGTCAGATACGCAGTATTTT. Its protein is CASSKRGGRSDTQYF.

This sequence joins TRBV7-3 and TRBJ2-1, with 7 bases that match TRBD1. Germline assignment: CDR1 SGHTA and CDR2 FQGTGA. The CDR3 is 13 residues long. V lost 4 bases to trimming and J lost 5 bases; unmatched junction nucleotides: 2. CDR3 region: CASSSGGNNEQFF. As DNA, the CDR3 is TGTGCCAGCAGCTCAGGGGGAAACAATGAGCAGTTCTTC.

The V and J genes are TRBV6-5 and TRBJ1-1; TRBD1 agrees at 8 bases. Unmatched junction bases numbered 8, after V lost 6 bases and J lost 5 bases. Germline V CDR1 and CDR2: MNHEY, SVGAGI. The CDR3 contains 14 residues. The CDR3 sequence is CASSFGQGGTEAFF. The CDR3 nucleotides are TGTGCCAGCAGCTTCGGACAGGGAGGAACTGAAGCTTTCTTT.

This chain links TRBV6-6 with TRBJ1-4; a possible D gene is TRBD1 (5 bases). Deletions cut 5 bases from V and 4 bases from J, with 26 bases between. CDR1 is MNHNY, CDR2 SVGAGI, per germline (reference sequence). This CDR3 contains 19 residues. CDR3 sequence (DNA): TGTGCCAGCAGTCAGGCCCCCCGGGACTCGAGGGGTTATAATGAAAAACTGTTTTTT. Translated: CASSQAPRDSRGYNEKLFF.

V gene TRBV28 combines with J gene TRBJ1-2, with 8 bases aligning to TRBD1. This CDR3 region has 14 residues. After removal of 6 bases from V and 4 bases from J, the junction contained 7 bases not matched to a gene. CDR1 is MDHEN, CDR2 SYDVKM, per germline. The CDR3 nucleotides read TGTGCCAGCAGGCTGCAGGGGGCGGTCTATGGCTACACCTTC. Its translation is CASRLQGAVYGYTF.

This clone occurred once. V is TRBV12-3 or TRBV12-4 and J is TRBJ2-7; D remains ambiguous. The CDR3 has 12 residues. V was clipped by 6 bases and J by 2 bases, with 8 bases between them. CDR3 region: CASSRETYEQYF. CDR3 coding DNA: TGTGCCAGCAGCCGTGAGACCTACGAGCAGTACTTC.

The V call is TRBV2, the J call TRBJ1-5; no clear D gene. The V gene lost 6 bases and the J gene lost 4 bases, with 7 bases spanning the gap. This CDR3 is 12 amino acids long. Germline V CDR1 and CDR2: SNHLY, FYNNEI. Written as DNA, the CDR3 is TGTGCCAGCAGGGACGGGAATCAGCCCCAGCATTTT. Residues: CASRDGNQPQHF.

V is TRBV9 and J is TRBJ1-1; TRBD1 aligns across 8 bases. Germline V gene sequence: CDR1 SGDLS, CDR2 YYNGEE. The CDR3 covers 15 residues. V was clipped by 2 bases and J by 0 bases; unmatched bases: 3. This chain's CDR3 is CASSVGDRMNTEAFF. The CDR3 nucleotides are TGTGCCAGCAGCGTTGGGGACAGGATGAACACTGAAGCTTTCTTT. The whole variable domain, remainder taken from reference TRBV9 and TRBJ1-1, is DSGVTQTPKHLITATGQRVTLRCSPRSGDLSVYWYQQSLDQGLQFLIQYYNGEERAKGNILERFSAQQFPDLHSELNLSSLELGDSALYFCASSVGDRMNTEAFFGQGTRLTVV.

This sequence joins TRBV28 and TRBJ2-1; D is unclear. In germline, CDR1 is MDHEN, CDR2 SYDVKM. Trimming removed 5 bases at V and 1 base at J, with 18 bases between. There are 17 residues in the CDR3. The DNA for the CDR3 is TGTGCCAGCAGTAATCACGAGTGGCGCAAATCCTACAATGAGCAGTTCTTC. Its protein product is CASSNHEWRKSYNEQFF.

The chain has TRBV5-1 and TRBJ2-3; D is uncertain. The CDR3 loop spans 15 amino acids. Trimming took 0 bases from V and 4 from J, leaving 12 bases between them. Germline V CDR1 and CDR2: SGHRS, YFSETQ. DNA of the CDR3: TGCGCCAGCAGCTTGGCCGGGCTCCCCGCAGATACGCAGTATTTT. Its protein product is CASSLAGLPADTQYF.